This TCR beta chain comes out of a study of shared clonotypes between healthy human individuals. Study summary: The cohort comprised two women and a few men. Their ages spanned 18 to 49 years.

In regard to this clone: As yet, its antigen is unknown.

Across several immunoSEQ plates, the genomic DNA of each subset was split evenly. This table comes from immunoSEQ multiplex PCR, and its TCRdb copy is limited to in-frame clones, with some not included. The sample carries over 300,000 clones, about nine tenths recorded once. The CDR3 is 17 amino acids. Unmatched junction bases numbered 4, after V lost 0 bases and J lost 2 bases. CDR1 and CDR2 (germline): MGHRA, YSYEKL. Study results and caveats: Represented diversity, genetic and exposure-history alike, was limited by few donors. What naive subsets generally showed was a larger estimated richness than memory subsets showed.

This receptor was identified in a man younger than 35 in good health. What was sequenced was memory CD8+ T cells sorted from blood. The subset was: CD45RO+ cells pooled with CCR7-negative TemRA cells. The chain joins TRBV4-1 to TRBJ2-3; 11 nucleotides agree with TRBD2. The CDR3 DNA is TGCGCCAGCAGCCAAGAGGCTAGCGGGGGGTACACAGATACGCAGTATTTT. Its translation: CASSQEASGGYTDTQYF.